The next 16 T cell receptor beta chains were all read from a single sample in a study of cytomegalovirus exposure and HLA in healthy donors. 13 Jbeta primers and 60 Vbeta primers were used for the PCR. This table comes from immunoSEQ multiplex PCR, and its TCRdb copy is limited to in-frame clones, with some not included. Altogether 120,000 or so clones are present, about three quarters being singletons, with the ten largest covering roughly 1.3%. Material for sequencing was PBMCs. The receptors were sampled from a woman aged 25 to 39 in good health and CMV-seronegative.

The J gene is TRBJ2-3, the V gene TRBV4-3; 8 bases map to TRBD1. V trimming: 1 base; J trimming: 3 bases; junction bases outside the gene matches: 3. This CDR3 region has 15 residues. CDR1 and CDR2 from the germline V gene are LGHNA and YSLEER. The CDR3 is CASSQVQGATDTQYF. Written as DNA, the CDR3 is TGCGCCAGCAGCCAAGTCCAGGGGGCTACAGATACGCAGTATTTT.

The V call is TRBV29-1, the J call TRBJ2-1; 8 bases align to TRBD2. This CDR3 has 16 residues. V lost 1 base to trimming and J lost 7 bases; unmatched junction nucleotides: 12. Germline values: CDR1 SQVTM, CDR2 ANQGSEA. The CDR3 spells CSVEVLSGSPGNEQFF. The CDR3 DNA follows: TGCAGCGTTGAAGTCTTAAGCGGGAGTCCCGGGAATGAGCAGTTCTTC.

This clone came up once. This sequence joins TRBV29-1 and TRBJ2-3; D remains ambiguous. Trimming cost V 1 base and J 6 bases, with 14 bases left between them. Looked up from germline, CDR1 is SQVTM and CDR2 is ANQGSEA. CDR3 length: 14 residues. As DNA, the CDR3 is TGCAGCGTTGAAGTCGAGGCCCAGATTGATACGCAGTATTTT. Amino acid sequence: CSVEVEAQIDTQYF.

The chain combines TRBV19 with TRBJ2-3; D call uncertain. Trimming took off 4 bases at V and 2 bases at J, with 4 bases between the two ends. In germline, CDR1 is LNHDA, CDR2 SQIVND (reference sequence). The length of the CDR3 is 12 residues. The CDR3 nucleotides are TGTGCCAGTAGTACAATCACAGATACGCAGTATTTT. Its translation: CASSTITDTQYF.

Note on this clone: Other DNA sequences in the sample encode the same CDR3. The chain uses TRBV4-1 and TRBJ2-1; D is uncertain. The CDR3 extends over 16 amino acids. V shed 1 base and J shed 0 bases, with 10 bases lying between them. The germline gives CDR1 MGHRA, CDR2 YSYEKL. The chain's CDR3 is CASSQGFLSSYNEQFF. DNA of the CDR3: TGCGCCAGCAGCCAAGGTTTTCTGAGCTCCTACAATGAGCAGTTCTTC.

This clone was seen once. Other DNA sequences in this sample translate to the same CDR3. The CDR3 reads CASSLELAGGLPESYNEQFF. In DNA form, the CDR3 reads TGTGCCAGCAGCTTGGAGCTAGCGGGGGGGCTGCCGGAGTCCTACAATGAGCAGTTCTTC. This chain connects TRBV5-4 to TRBJ2-1, with TRBD2 identical over 12 bases. CDR3 length equals 20 residues. The trim removed 0 bases at V and 1 base at J, leaving 11 bases unmatched. Germline CDR1 is SGHNT and CDR2 is YYREEE (reference sequence).

The chain links TRBV11-2 to TRBJ1-3; D unresolved. CDR3 length: 17 amino acids. The V gene's germline CDR1 is SGHAT and CDR2 FQNNGV. V lost 5 bases and J lost 0, with 17 bases in between. The CDR3 DNA reads TGTGCCAGCAGCCTCTGGTCCGGGGTTGGCTCTGGAAACACCATATATTTT. It yields the protein CASSLWSGVGSGNTIYF.

The chain is built from TRBV5-4 and TRBJ2-1; a possible D gene is TRBD2 (5 bases). Germline lookup yields CDR1 SGHNT and CDR2 YYREEE (reference sequence). This CDR3 is built from 13 residues. V lost 4 bases, J lost 4 bases, and 9 bases lay in between. The CDR3 bases are TGTGCCAGCAGCCCTAGGAGGTACAATGAGCAGTTCTTC. Translated, it gives CASSPRRYNEQFF. Using reference TRBV5-4 and TRBJ2-1 for the parts outside the CDR3, the full variable domain is ETGVTQSPTHLIKTRGQQVTLRCSSQSGHNTVSWYQQALGQGPQFIFQYYREEENGRGNFPPRFSGLQFPNYSSELNVNALELDDSALYLCASSPRRYNEQFFGPGTRLTVL.

J is TRBJ2-5 and V is TRBV5-8; a weak D match, TRBD1 (6 bases). The length of the CDR3 is 17 residues. Germline V CDR1 and CDR2: SGHTS, YDEGEE. Between the trimmed V and J ends, which lost 4 bases and 0 bases, there was a span of 19 bases. The CDR3 sequence: CASSLTTGFTYQETQYF. CDR3 DNA sequence: TGTGCCAGCAGCCTAACCACAGGGTTTACCTACCAAGAGACCCAGTACTTC.

The chain links TRBV6-1 to TRBJ2-1; TRBD2 agrees at 9 bases. Germline V gives CDR1 MNHNS, CDR2 SASEGT. The V and J ends lost 8 bases and 10 bases, in that order; junction bases with no gene match: 9. This CDR3 is 13 amino acids long. CDR3 protein: CASSSVAGAEQFF. For the CDR3, the DNA is TGTGCCAGCTCGTCGGTAGCGGGGGCCGAGCAGTTCTTC.

The chain uses TRBV5-4 and TRBJ1-2, with TRBD1 identical over 8 bases. This CDR3 contains 17 residues. Trimming cost V 1 base and J 6 bases; bases outside gene matches: 14. Germline values: CDR1 SGHNT, CDR2 YYREEE (reference sequence). The chain's CDR3 is CASSLMWGVETGDGYTF. The CDR3 coding sequence is TGTGCCAGCAGCTTGATGTGGGGGGTGGAGACAGGGGATGGCTACACCTTC.

Here the CDR3 reads CASSLAGTASYNEQFF. Here the CDR3 DNA reads TGCGCCAGCAGCTTGGCCGGGACAGCCTCCTACAATGAGCAGTTCTTC. This rearrangement joins TRBV5-1 to TRBJ2-1; 7 bases align to TRBD1. The CDR3 contains 16 residues. CDR1 and CDR2 from the germline V gene are SGHRS and YFSETQ. Trimming removed 0 bases from V and 0 bases from J; junction bases left unmatched: 3.

This clone has a handful of counts. The V call is TRBV5-4, the J call TRBJ2-2, with TRBD2 matching over 9 bases. The V and J ends lost 0 bases and 7 bases, in that order; junction bases with no gene match: 7. The CDR3 runs to 16 residues. Germline loops: CDR1 SGHNT, CDR2 YYREEE (reference sequence). The CDR3 DNA reads as TGTGCCAGCAGCTTGGCCGCGGGGGGGCTTATCGGGGAGCTGTTTTTT. It is translated as CASSLAAGGLIGELFF.

The chain joins TRBV5-1 to TRBJ2-1; no clear D. The CDR3 consists of 12 residues. V lost 4 bases and J 10 bases, leaving 12 bases between the germline ends. CDR1 and CDR2 (germline): SGHRS, YFSETQ. Here the CDR3 reads CASSPLYEEQFF. DNA of the CDR3: TGCGCCAGCAGCCCACTGTACGAAGAGCAGTTCTTC.

The chain joins TRBV29-1 to TRBJ2-1; 9 nucleotides match TRBD2. CDR1 SQVTM and CDR2 ANQGSEA come from the germline V gene. V trimming: 4 bases; J trimming: 9 bases; junction bases outside the gene matches: 16. The length of the CDR3 is 16 residues. The CDR3 spells CSVVDSGSGGVSEQFF. The CDR3 DNA follows: TGCAGCGTTGTGGATAGCGGGAGTGGGGGGGTCTCTGAGCAGTTCTTC.

The CDR3 here is CASSYMDRANTEAFF. The CDR3 region has the DNA TGTGCCAGCAGTTACATGGACAGGGCGAACACTGAAGCTTTCTTT. This sequence joins TRBV28 and TRBJ1-1, with 8 bases aligning to TRBD1. The trim removed 4 bases at V and 1 base at J, leaving 5 bases unmatched. The CDR3 totals 15 residues. Germline CDR1 and CDR2: MDHEN and SYDVKM.